This TCR beta chain was captured by sequencing in a study of blood T cell repertoires in COVID-19. Looking at the study overall: COVID-19 samples from acute and convalescent phases originated in the United States, Italy and Spain. PBMCs, B-cell-depleted T cells, or T cells provided the cDNA or gDNA that made up the material.

The authors' processing: Amplification of reference gene primers provided the estimated nucleated cell counts. Measured with immunoSEQ multiplex PCR; TCRdb has only the in-frame clones, and not every one. V, J and clone size derive from that table, while D and trimming were established from the DNA sequence. The data contain more than 80,000 clones, 90% of them seen just once; the ten biggest clones take up about 1.5%. The source is a human donor with active COVID-19. The donor label of this sample is uncertain. The sequenced sample was peripheral blood.

The CDR3 DNA reads TGTGCCAGCAGTACTACAGGGTTGAGTGGCTACACCTTC. It codes for CASSTTGLSGYTF. This chain uses TRBV2 with TRBJ1-2; possible D gene TRBD1, 6 bases. This CDR3 contains 13 residues. Germline V gene lookup returns CDR1 SNHLY and CDR2 FYNNEI. The germline V and J ends were trimmed by 5 bases and 7 bases, with 14 bases remaining between them.